What follows describes a single T cell receptor (beta chain). Its antigen is not identified. PCR involved 60 Vbeta and 13 Jbeta primers. Original analysis: Later, roughly 80 million unique TCR beta chains were counted in an analysis, and approximately 9.9 million of them were shared. Libraries were prepared by immunoSEQ multiplex PCR; TCRdb keeps only in-frame clonotypes and omits some of them. D and trimming come from the DNA, and the V and J calls and clone size come from that table. The repertoire holds about 130,000 clones, around 82% seen once, with 1.5% to 2% in the top ten. The data derive from a study of cytomegalovirus exposure and HLA in healthy donors. Findings and limits, study-wide: A missense variant in DCLRE1C was later tied to TCR beta V- and J-gene trimming.

The sample taken for sequencing was PBMCs. The source of this sequence is a boy younger than 18 in good health and CMV-seronegative.

The chain's CDR3 is CASTLAETQYF. CDR3 DNA sequence: TGTGCCAGCACCCTAGCCGAGACCCAGTACTTC. The chain links TRBV2 to TRBJ2-5, with D maybe TRBD2 (5 bases). Germline V gene data show CDR1 as SNHLY and CDR2 as FYNNEI. V was cut by 7 bases and J by 5 bases, with 8 bases left in between. The CDR3 is 11 amino acids.